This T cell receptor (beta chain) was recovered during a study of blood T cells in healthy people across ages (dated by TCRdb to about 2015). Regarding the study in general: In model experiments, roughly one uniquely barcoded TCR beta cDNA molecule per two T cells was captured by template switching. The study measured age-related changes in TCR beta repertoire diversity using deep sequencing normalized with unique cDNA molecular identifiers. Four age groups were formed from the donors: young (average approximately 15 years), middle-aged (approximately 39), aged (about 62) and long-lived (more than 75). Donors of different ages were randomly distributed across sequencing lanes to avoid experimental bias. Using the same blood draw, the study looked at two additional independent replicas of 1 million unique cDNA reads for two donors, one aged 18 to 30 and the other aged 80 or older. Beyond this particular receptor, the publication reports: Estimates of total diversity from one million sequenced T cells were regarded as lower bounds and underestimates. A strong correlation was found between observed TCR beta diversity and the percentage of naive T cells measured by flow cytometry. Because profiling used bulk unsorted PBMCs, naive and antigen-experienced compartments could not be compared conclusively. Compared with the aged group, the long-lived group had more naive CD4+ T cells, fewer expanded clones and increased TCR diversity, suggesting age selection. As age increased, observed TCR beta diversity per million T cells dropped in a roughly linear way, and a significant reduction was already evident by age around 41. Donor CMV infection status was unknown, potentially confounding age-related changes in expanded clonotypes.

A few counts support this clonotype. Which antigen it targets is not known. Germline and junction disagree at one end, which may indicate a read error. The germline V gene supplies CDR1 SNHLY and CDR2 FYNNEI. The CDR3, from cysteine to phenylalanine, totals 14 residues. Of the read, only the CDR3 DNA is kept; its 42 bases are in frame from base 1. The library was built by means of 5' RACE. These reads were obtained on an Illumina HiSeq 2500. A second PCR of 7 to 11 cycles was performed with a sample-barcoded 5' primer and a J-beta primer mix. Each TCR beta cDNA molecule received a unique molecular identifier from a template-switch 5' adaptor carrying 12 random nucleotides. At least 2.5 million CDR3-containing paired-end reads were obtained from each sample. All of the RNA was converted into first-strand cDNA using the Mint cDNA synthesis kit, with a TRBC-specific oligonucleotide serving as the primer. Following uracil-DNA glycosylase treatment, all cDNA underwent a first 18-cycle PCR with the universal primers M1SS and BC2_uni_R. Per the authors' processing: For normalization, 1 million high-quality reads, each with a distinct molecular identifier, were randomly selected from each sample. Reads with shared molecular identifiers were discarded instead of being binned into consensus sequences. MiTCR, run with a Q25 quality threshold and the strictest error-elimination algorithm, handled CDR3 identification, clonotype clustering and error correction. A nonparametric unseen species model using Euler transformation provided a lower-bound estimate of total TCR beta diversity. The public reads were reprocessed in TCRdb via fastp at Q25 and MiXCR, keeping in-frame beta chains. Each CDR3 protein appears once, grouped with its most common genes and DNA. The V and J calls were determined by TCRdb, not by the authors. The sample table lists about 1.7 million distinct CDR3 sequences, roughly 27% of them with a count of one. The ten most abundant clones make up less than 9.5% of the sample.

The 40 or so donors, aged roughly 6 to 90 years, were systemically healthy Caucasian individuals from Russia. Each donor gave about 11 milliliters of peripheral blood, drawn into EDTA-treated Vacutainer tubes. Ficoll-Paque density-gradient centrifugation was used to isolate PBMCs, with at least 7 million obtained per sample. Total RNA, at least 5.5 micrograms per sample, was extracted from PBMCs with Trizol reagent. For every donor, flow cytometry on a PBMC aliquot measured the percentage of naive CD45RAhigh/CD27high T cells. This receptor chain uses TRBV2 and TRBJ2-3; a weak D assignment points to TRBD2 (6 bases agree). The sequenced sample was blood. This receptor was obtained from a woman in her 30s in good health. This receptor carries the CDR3 CASSPGLSGDTRYF. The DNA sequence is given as TGTGCCAGCAGTCCGGGACTCAGCGGAGATACGCGGTATTTT.